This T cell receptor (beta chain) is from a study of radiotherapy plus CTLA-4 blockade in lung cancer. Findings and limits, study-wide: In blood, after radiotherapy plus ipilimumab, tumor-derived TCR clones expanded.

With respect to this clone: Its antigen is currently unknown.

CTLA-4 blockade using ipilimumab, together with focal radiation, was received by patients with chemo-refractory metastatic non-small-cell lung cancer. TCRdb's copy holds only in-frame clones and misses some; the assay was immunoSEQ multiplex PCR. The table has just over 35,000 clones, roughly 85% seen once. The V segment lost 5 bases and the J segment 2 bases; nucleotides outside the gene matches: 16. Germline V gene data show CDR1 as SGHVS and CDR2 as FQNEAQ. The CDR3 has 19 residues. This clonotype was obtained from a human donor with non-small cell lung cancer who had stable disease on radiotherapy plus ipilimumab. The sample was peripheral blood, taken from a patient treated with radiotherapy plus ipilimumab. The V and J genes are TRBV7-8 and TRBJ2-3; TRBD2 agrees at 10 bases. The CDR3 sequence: CASSQPTLPGLAATDTQYF. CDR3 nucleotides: TGTGCCAGCAGCCAACCCACCCTTCCCGGACTAGCGGCCACAGATACGCAGTATTTT.